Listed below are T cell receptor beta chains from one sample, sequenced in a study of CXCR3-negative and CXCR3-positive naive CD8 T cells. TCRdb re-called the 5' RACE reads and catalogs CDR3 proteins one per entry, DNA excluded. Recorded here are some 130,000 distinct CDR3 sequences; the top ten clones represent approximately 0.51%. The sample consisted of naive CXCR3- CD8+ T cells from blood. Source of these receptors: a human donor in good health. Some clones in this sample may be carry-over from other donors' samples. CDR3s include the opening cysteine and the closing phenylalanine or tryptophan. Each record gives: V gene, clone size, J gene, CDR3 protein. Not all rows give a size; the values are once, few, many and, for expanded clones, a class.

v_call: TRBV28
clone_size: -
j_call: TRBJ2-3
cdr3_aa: CASSSQQRQRSTDTQYF

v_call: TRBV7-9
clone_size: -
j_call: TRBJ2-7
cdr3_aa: CASSFNAYEQYF

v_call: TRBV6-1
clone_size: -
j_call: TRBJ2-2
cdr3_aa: CASTRVGRANTGELFF

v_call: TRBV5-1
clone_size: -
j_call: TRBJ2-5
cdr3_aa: CASSFTSGGPETQYF

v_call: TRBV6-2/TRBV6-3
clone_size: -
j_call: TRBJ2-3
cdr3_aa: CASRPDNTDTQYF

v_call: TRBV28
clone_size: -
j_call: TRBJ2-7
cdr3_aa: CASSFPYEQYF

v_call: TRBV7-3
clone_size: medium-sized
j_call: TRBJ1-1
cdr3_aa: CASSFLRRGATEAFF

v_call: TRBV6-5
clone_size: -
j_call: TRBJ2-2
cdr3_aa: CASRFRQGGWFF

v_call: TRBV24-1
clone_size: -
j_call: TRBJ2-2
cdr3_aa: CATTDTYTGELFF

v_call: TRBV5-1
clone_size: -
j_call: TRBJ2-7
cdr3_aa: CASSLVDRGRVHEQYF

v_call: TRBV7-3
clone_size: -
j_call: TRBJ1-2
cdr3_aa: CASSPDPGLFYGYTF

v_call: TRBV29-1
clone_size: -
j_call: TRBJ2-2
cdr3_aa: CSVEATPRTGELFF

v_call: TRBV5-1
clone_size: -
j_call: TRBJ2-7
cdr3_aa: CASSPLRGEVSYEQYF

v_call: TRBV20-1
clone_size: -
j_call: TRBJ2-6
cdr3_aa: CTVNGASRPSGANVLTF

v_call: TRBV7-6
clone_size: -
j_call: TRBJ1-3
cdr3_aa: CASSLGQGLRRNTIYF

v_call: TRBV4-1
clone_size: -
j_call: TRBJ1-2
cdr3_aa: CASSPSIPEANYGYTF

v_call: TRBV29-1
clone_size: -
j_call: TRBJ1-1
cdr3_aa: CSIQGEDSGNTEAFF

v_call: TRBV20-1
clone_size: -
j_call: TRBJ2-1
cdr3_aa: CSARSGGYEQFF

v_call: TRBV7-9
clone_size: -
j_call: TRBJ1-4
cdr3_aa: CASSSSHEAPQGLFF

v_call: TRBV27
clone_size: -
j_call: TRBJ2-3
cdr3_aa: CASSSTTPGQAPDTQYF

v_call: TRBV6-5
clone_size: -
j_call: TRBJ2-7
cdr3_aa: CASSYFISGSGYEQYF

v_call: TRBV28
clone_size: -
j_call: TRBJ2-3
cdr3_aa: CASSFRDNVADTQYF

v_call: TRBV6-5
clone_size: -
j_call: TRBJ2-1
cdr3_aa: CASSESIAGAREQFF

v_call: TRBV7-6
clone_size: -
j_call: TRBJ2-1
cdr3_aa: CASSETRLRAGEGGPYNEQFF

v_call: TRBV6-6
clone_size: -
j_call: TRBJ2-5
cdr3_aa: CASSYFRRETQYF

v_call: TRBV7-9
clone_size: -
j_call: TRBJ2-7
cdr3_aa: CASSPGQELYEQYF

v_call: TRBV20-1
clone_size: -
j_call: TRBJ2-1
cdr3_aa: CSASEYDRGSYNEQFF

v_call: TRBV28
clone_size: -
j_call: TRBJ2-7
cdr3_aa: CASSGTSGRYEQYF

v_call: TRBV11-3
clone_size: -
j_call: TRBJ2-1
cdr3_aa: CASSPRTSGSNEQFF